A single sample gave rise to the 30 T cell receptor beta chains below, sequenced in a study of blood T cell repertoires in COVID-19. Method: immunoSEQ multiplex PCR; TCRdb's copy keeps in-frame clones and lacks some. The table records more than 55,000 clones, around 88% of them present only once. Input material: peripheral blood. The receptor set was obtained from a woman between 70 and 85 years old with acute or convalescent COVID-19.

The CDR3 loop is CASSYRGQGNSPLHF. CDR3 coding DNA: TGTGCCAGCAGTTACCGAGGACAGGGGAATTCACCCCTCCACTTT. The chain combines TRBV6-2 or TRBV6-3 with TRBJ1-6; 9 nucleotides align to TRBD1. There are 15 residues in the CDR3. CDR1 is MNHEY and CDR2 is SVGEGT in the germline V gene. V trimming: 2 bases; J trimming: 7 bases; junction bases outside the gene matches: 3.

The CDR3 loop reads CASSWGGSPRTSGSYYEQYF. The CDR3 bases are TGTGCCAGCAGTTGGGGTGGTTCGCCCCGGACTAGCGGGAGCTACTACGAGCAGTACTTC. V is TRBV27 and J is TRBJ2-7; TRBD2 aligns across 13 bases. Germline V CDR1 and CDR2: MNHEY, SMNVEV (reference sequence). CDR3 size: 20 residues. Trimming at V came to 4 bases and at J to 3 bases, leaving 18 bases not matched to a gene.

The CDR3 DNA sequence: TGTGCCAGCAGCCAACCAGGGCTGAGGGGCTACACCTTC. Protein: CASSQPGLRGYTF. The chain carries TRBV3-1 (or the pseudogene TRBV3-2) and TRBJ1-2, with a weak D call TRBD1 (5 bases). Germline CDR1 and CDR2: LGHDT and YNNKEL (reference sequence). This CDR3 has 13 residues. V was shortened by 2 bases and J by 8 bases, with 12 bases between the two germline ends.

The rearrangement joins TRBV28 to TRBJ1-2, with TRBD1 matching 9 bases. V lost 6 bases, J lost 7 bases, and 9 bases stayed unmatched. This CDR3 has 14 residues. Looked up from germline, CDR1 is MDHEN and CDR2 is SYDVKM. CDR3 DNA sequence: TGTGCCAGCAGGGGAAGGGACAGGGTAGTTGGCTACACCTTC. Translation gives CASRGRDRVVGYTF.

The chain recombines TRBV28 with TRBJ1-2, with 8 bases identical to TRBD1. Germline lookup yields CDR1 MDHEN and CDR2 SYDVKM. The CDR3 consists of 15 residues. The ends lost 6 bases at V and 7 bases at J; junction bases unmatched: 13. CDR3 loop: CASRTGTGLWSGYTF. CDR3 DNA: TGTGCCAGCAGAACAGGGACAGGATTATGGAGTGGCTACACCTTC.

The chain carries TRBV4-2 and TRBJ2-1; D uncertain. The length of the CDR3 is 16 residues. The V gene lost 0 bases and the J gene lost 4 bases, with 13 bases spanning the gap. Germline lookup yields CDR1 LGHNA and CDR2 YNFKEQ. The CDR3 DNA sequence: TGTGCCAGCAGCCAAGAAGGAGCGAACCGTTACAATGAGCAGTTCTTC. Its translation is CASSQEGANRYNEQFF.

V gene TRBV11-3 combines with J gene TRBJ2-5, with 7 bases matching TRBD2. The CDR3 totals 15 residues. The V segment lost 3 bases and the J segment 7 bases; nucleotides outside the gene matches: 11. Looked up from germline, CDR1 is SGHNT and CDR2 is YENEEA. The CDR3, as DNA: TGTGCCAGCAGCTTGGGAGGGGTCACCAGTGGGACCCAGTACTTC. It codes for CASSLGGVTSGTQYF.

The gene calls are TRBV28 and TRBJ1-6; 11 positions agree with TRBD1. CDR1 and CDR2 (germline): MDHEN, SYDVKM. This CDR3 is 14 amino acids long. V shed 5 bases, J shed 8 bases, and the junction held 2 bases outside the gene matches. The CDR3 loop reads CASSGQGAYSPLHF. CDR3 coding DNA: TGTGCCAGCAGTGGACAGGGGGCCTATTCACCCCTCCACTTT.

The chain joins TRBV4-1 to TRBJ2-7; TRBD2 agrees at 9 bases. The V gene's germline CDR1 is MGHRA and CDR2 YSYEKL. This CDR3 region has 15 residues. Trimming cost V 2 bases and J 6 bases; bases outside gene matches: 8. For the CDR3, the DNA is TGCGCCAGCAGCCAATCTCCGGGACTAGCTGGCGAGCAGTACTTC. Its translation is CASSQSPGLAGEQYF.

The chain is built from TRBV3-1 (or the pseudogene TRBV3-2) and TRBJ2-3; tentative D call: TRBD1 (5 bases). The CDR3 is 14 residues long. V was clipped by 7 bases and J by 9 bases, with 20 bases between them. Germline CDR1 and CDR2: LGHDT and YNNKEL (reference sequence). The CDR3 here is CASTSRGGVETQYF. The CDR3, as DNA: TGTGCCAGCACCTCAAGGGGTGGAGTAGAAACGCAGTATTTT.

The chain recombines TRBV7-3 with TRBJ2-3; 7 nucleotides line up with TRBD2. The CDR3 spans 15 residues. The junction had 3 bases not matched to a gene; V was cut back by 1 base and J by 2 bases. Germline CDR1 and CDR2: SGHTA and FQGTGA. The CDR3 coding sequence is TGTGCCAGCAGCTTAAGTAGCGGGTCCACAGATACGCAGTATTTT. Translating it yields CASSLSSGSTDTQYF.

The chain combines TRBV9 with TRBJ1-1, with D uncertain. This CDR3 contains 14 residues. The V end lost 3 bases, the J end lost 6 bases, and 15 bases lay between the germline ends. CDR1 and CDR2 (germline): SGDLS, YYNGEE. The CDR3 reads CASSALGGGSEAFF. The CDR3 DNA reads as TGTGCCAGCAGCGCTCTGGGTGGAGGGTCTGAAGCTTTCTTT. The full variable domain, its missing parts supplied by reference TRBV9 and TRBJ1-1, is DSGVTQTPKHLITATGQRVTLRCSPRSGDLSVYWYQQSLDQGLQFLIQYYNGEERAKGNILERFSAQQFPDLHSELNLSSLELGDSALYFCASSALGGGSEAFFGQGTRLTVV.

The count of this clone is one. The chain uses TRBV29-1 and TRBJ1-1; unclear D gene. The CDR3 has 13 amino acids. Germline V CDR1 and CDR2: SQVTM, ANQGSEA. This CDR3 reads CSSIDTLNTEAFF. As DNA, the CDR3 is TGCAGTTCTATAGACACCTTGAACACTGAAGCTTTCTTT.

A note on this clone: The junction and the germline gene differ at one end; a read error may be behind it. The CDR3 loop is CASSLDGDNEQFF. DNA of the CDR3: TGTGCTAGCAGCTTAGACGGGGACAATGAGCAGTTCTTC. This chain connects TRBV7-7 to TRBJ2-1; D may be TRBD2 (5 bases). The CDR3 is made up of 13 amino acids. Germline V gives CDR1 SSHAT, CDR2 FNYEAQ (reference sequence).

This sequence joins TRBV18 and TRBJ2-7; TRBD1 might be the D (6 bases). With 3 bases removed from V and 0 bases from J, the gap between germline ends came to 12 bases. The germline V gene has CDR1 KGHSH and CDR2 LQKENI. The CDR3 runs to 15 residues. This CDR3 reads CASSPFQGTSYEQYF. DNA for the CDR3: TGTGCCAGCTCACCGTTCCAGGGGACCTCCTACGAGCAGTACTTC.

The rearrangement links TRBV5-4 to TRBJ2-7, with 9 bases matching TRBD1. J gave up 4 bases and V 4 bases, and 3 bases lay outside the gene matches. CDR1 SGHNT and CDR2 YYREEE come from the germline V gene (reference sequence). The CDR3 has 13 residues. The CDR3 here is CASSRTGAYEQYF. For the CDR3, the DNA is TGTGCCAGCAGCCGGACAGGGGCTTACGAGCAGTACTTC.

The chain recombines TRBV5-1 with TRBJ2-2, with TRBD1 matching over 7 bases. Trimming took 10 bases from V and 5 from J; bases not matched to a gene: 8. CDR3 size: 13 residues. In germline, CDR1 is SGHRS, CDR2 YFSETQ. CDR3 sequence (DNA): TGCGCCTCCCGGGACAGTCAGACCGGGGAGCTGTTTTTT. It codes for CASRDSQTGELFF.

CDR3 in amino acids: CASSIREVNQPQHF. The CDR3 nucleotides are TGTGCCAGTAGTATCAGGGAGGTCAATCAGCCCCAGCATTTT. J is TRBJ1-5 and V is TRBV19, with a weak D call TRBD1 (5 bases). The V gene's germline CDR1 is LNHDA and CDR2 SQIVND (reference sequence). The CDR3 extends over 14 amino acids. Trimming took 3 bases from V and 3 from J, leaving 9 bases between them. Full variable domain (remainder filled in from reference TRBV19 and TRBJ1-5): DGGITQSPKYLFRKEGQNVTLSCEQNLNHDAMYWYRQDPGQGLRLIYYSQIVNDFQKGDIAEGYSVSREKKESFPLTVTSAQKNPTAFYLCASSIREVNQPQHFGDGTRLSIL.

The genes are TRBV9 and TRBJ1-1; D uncertain. The CDR3 has 15 residues. Germline-derived CDR1 and CDR2 are SGDLS and YYNGEE. V was shortened by 1 base and J by 0 bases, with 10 bases between the two germline ends. CDR3 bases: TGTGCCAGCAGCGTACTGGAGCATCTGAACACTGAAGCTTTCTTT. Protein: CASSVLEHLNTEAFF. Complete variable domain (other parts from reference TRBV9 and TRBJ1-1): DSGVTQTPKHLITATGQRVTLRCSPRSGDLSVYWYQQSLDQGLQFLIQYYNGEERAKGNILERFSAQQFPDLHSELNLSSLELGDSALYFCASSVLEHLNTEAFFGQGTRLTVV.

This clone appeared a single time. The chain couples TRBV10-3 to TRBJ1-2; D gene ambiguous. Deletions cut 0 bases from V and 2 bases from J, with 7 bases between. CDR3 length equals 14 residues. The V gene's germline CDR1 is ENHRY and CDR2 SYGVKD. The CDR3 spells CAISESGGNYGYTF. CDR3 nucleotide sequence: TGTGCCATCAGTGAGTCTGGAGGGAACTATGGCTACACCTTC.

The chain is built from TRBV14 and TRBJ2-1, with D tentatively TRBD2 (6 bases). The CDR3 is 16 amino acids. V shed 3 bases and J shed 8 bases, with 20 bases lying between them. In germline, CDR1 is SGHDN, CDR2 FVKESK. CDR3 in DNA: TGTGCCAGCAGCCACCGACCTGGGCTAGCGACCGATGAGCAGTTCTTC. Its protein is CASSHRPGLATDEQFF. The entire variable domain, with the rest obtained from reference TRBV14 and TRBJ2-1, is as follows: EAGVTQFPSHSVIEKGQTVTLRCDPISGHDNLYWYRRVMGKEIKFLLHFVKESKQDESGMPNNRFLAERTGGTYSTLKVQPAELEDSGVYFCASSHRPGLATDEQFFGPGTRLTVL.

About this clone: Additional DNA sequences in this sample encode the identical CDR3. The rearrangement links TRBV11-2 to TRBJ1-1; D gene ambiguous. V lost 1 base to trimming and J lost 8 bases, with 5 bases between them. Germline values: CDR1 SGHAT, CDR2 FQNNGV. The CDR3 covers 11 residues. The CDR3 sequence is CASSLGGEAFF. The CDR3 DNA is TGTGCCAGCAGCTTAGGAGGGGAAGCTTTCTTT.

CDR3 protein: CASSHQQGTRGDTEAFF. CDR3 nucleotides: TGCGCCAGCAGCCATCAACAGGGGACCCGGGGAGACACTGAAGCTTTCTTT. The V and J genes are TRBV5-1 and TRBJ1-1; 7 nucleotides align to TRBD1. The CDR3 runs 17 residues. The V gene's germline CDR1 is SGHRS and CDR2 YFSETQ. Unmatched junction bases numbered 15, after V lost 4 bases and J lost 3 bases.

For the CDR3, the DNA is TGCGCCAGCAGCTTGGCTGCGGGGGCCGCCTACGAGCAGTACTTC. It is translated as CASSLAAGAAYEQYF. The rearrangement uses TRBV5-1 and TRBJ2-7, with D perhaps matching TRBD2 (7 bases). Germline V gene data show CDR1 as SGHRS and CDR2 as YFSETQ. With 0 bases removed from V and 2 bases from J, the gap between germline ends came to 12 bases. The CDR3 length is 15 residues.

The CDR3 bases are TGTGCCAGCAGCTTAAACAGTTACAATGAGCAGTTCTTC. This codes for CASSLNSYNEQFF. The genes are TRBV7-2 and TRBJ2-1; unclear D gene. Per germline, CDR1 SGHTA and CDR2 FQGNSA. The CDR3 has 13 residues. The germline V and J ends were trimmed by 2 bases and 4 bases, with 6 bases remaining between them.

The CDR3 region is CASSVGQVFGNTIYF. CDR3 DNA: TGTGCCAGCAGCGTGGGACAAGTGTTCGGAAACACCATATATTTT. The chain links TRBV9 to TRBJ1-3; D might be TRBD1 (6 bases). CDR3 size: 15 residues. Trimming pared 2 bases from V and 4 bases from J, leaving 13 bases between. Germline CDR1 reads SGDLS; CDR2 reads YYNGEE.

This chain joins TRBV24-1 and TRBJ2-1, with TRBD2 matching over 8 bases. The length of the CDR3 is 15 residues. Germline V gene data show CDR1 as KGHDR and CDR2 as SFDVKD. The junction had 8 bases not matched to a gene; V was cut back by 4 bases and J by 7 bases. The CDR3 DNA sequence: TGTGCCACCAGTGAAACGGGACTAGATCTTAATGAGCAGTTCTTC. This encodes CATSETGLDLNEQFF.

The chain couples TRBV19 to TRBJ1-1, with D unclear. Germline CDR1 and CDR2: LNHDA and SQIVND (reference sequence). V shed 7 bases and J shed 7 bases, with 19 bases lying between them. The CDR3 length is 14 residues. CDR3 sequence (DNA): TGTGCCAGTACAGGAAGGCGGGCCTGGGGTGAAGCTTTCTTT. This translates into CASTGRRAWGEAFF.

This sequence joins TRBV9 and TRBJ1-2, with a weak D call TRBD1 (6 bases). V was clipped by 4 bases and J by 8 bases, with 18 bases between them. This CDR3 is built from 14 residues. Germline loops: CDR1 SGDLS, CDR2 YYNGEE. As DNA, the CDR3 is TGTGCCAGCAGCCCCCCTACAGGGTCGGGAGGCTACACCTTC. Translation: CASSPPTGSGGYTF.

V gene TRBV6-2 or TRBV6-3 combines with J gene TRBJ2-4; D perhaps matches TRBD2 (5 bases). V dropped 5 bases and J dropped 9 bases, with 14 bases sitting between them. The germline V gene encodes CDR1 MNHEY and CDR2 SVGEGT. The CDR3 spans 13 residues. CDR3 sequence reads: CASSALDEGIQYF. CDR3 DNA sequence: TGTGCCAGCAGTGCACTGGATGAGGGCATTCAGTACTTC.